This T cell receptor (beta chain) was captured by sequencing in a study of CD8+ T cells in alopecia areata. Study-wide results and caveats: Scalp lesions, especially in alopecia totalis/universalis, had higher clonality than normal scalp.

In each case, RNA was isolated and then reverse transcribed into cDNA as the sequencing template. The table came from immunoSEQ multiplex PCR; TCRdb's copy has only in-frame clones and leaves some out. The table lists about 34,000 clones, about 80% of them singletons. V was cut by 8 bases and J by 7 bases, with 11 bases left in between. The CDR3 extends over 11 amino acids. Germline CDR1 and CDR2: SNHLY and FYNNEI. As concerns this clone: Its antigen is not identified.

Peripheral blood and lesional scalp punch biopsies were taken from alopecia areata patients. Separation by sorting yielded CD4+ and CD8+ T cells from PBMCs. The sequence derives from a human donor with alopecia areata. Material for sequencing was NKG2D-low CD8+ T cells sorted from blood. The chain combines TRBV2 with TRBJ1-2, with D possibly TRBD1 on 6 matching bases. CDR3 protein: CASRQVSGYTF. In nucleotides, the CDR3 is TGTGCCAGCCGACAGGTCTCTGGCTACACCTTC.